A single sample is the source of the 14 T cell receptor beta chains below, sequenced in a study of T cells after yellow fever vaccination. TCRdb itself ran the 5' RACE reads through MiXCR, one entry per CDR3 protein. The sample gives a few hundred thousand distinct CDR3 sequences, around 3.1% of which show up once; roughly 3% is in the top ten. The material was CD4+ T cells sorted from PBMCs, obtained 10 days after the yellow fever booster vaccination. All receptors derive from a man between 18 and 29 years old who received the YFV17D yellow fever vaccine.

This clonotype was detected many times. This sequence joins TRBV5-1 and TRBJ1-2; D unresolved. The germline CDR1 and CDR2 sequences are SGHRS and YFSETQ. Deletions cut 0 bases from V and 3 bases from J, with 9 bases between. The CDR3 totals 14 residues. The CDR3 loop is CASSLEYPHYGYTF. As DNA, the CDR3 is TGCGCCAGCAGCTTGGAATACCCGCACTATGGCTACACCTTC.

There are many counts of this clonotype. This chain connects TRBV20-1 to TRBJ2-4; D is ambiguous. Germline-derived CDR1 and CDR2 are DFQATT and SNEGSKA (reference sequence). The CDR3 contains 14 residues. The DNA of the CDR3 is TGCGGATACCAATACCGGCTAGCCAAAAACATTCAGTACTTC. As protein: CGYQYRLAKNIQYF.

This clonotype was counted between two and nine times. This chain links TRBV11-2 with TRBJ2-3, with D possibly matching TRBD2 (5 bases). Deletions cut 3 bases from V and 4 bases from J, with 11 bases between. Germline-derived CDR1 and CDR2 are SGHAT and FQNNGV. This CDR3 contains 14 residues. CDR3 DNA: TGTGCCAGCAGCTTGAGCCTAGCATCAGATACGCAGTATTTT. Its translation is CASSLSLASDTQYF. Full variable domain (outside the CDR3, taken from reference TRBV11-2 and TRBJ2-3): EAGVAQSPRYKIIEKRQSVAFWCNPISGHATLYWYQQILGQGPKLLIQFQNNGVVDDSQLPKDRFSAERLKGVDSTLKIQPAKLEDSAVYLCASSLSLASDTQYFGPGTRLTVL.

This chain joins TRBV5-6 and TRBJ1-4; no firm D call. The CDR3 is 13 residues long. The germline CDR1 and CDR2 sequences are SGHDT and YYEEEE. With 0 bases removed from V and 8 bases from J, the gap between germline ends came to 8 bases. The CDR3 sequence is CASSLGVREKLFF. The CDR3 DNA follows: TGTGCCAGCAGCTTGGGGGTTCGGGAAAAACTGTTTTTT.

This clonotype was seen at least ten times. The chain carries TRBV11-2 and TRBJ2-3; weak D call: TRBD2 (7 bases). The ends were cut back, 11 bases at V and 4 bases at J, with 19 bases in the middle. The germline V gene has CDR1 SGHAT and CDR2 FQNNGV. CDR3 length: 14 amino acids. The CDR3 sequence: CASTKGGGSDTQYF. CDR3 nucleotides: TGTGCCTCTACGAAAGGCGGGGGCTCAGATACGCAGTATTTT.

This clonotype was recorded many times. This rearrangement joins TRBV7-2 to TRBJ2-5; 11 positions agree with TRBD2. The junction had 7 bases not matched to a gene; V was cut back by 6 bases and J by 4 bases. Germline CDR1 SGHTA, CDR2 FQGNSA. This CDR3 spans 15 amino acids. The CDR3 here is CASRFSGGAGETQYF. CDR3 coding DNA: TGTGCCAGCAGATTTAGCGGGGGGGCTGGAGAGACCCAGTACTTC.

This clonotype has a count of ten or more. The gene calls are TRBV10-1 and TRBJ2-7; 9 nucleotides match TRBD1. The CDR3 sequence is 13 residues long. After removal of 5 bases from V and 5 bases from J, the junction contained 4 bases not matched to a gene. Germline CDR1 WNHNN, CDR2 SYGVQD (reference sequence). The CDR3 region has the DNA TGCGCCAGCAGTTCGGGACAGGGTGACGAGCAGTACTTC. It is translated as CASSSGQGDEQYF.

The J gene is TRBJ1-1, the V gene TRBV4-3; D perhaps matches TRBD1 (6 bases). The CDR3 contains 15 residues. The germline CDR1 and CDR2 sequences are LGHNA and YSLEER. V dropped 0 bases and J dropped 5 bases, with 13 bases sitting between them. The CDR3 DNA is TGCGCCAGCAGCCAAGAGGCGACAGGACCAACTGAAGCTTTCTTT. Translating gives CASSQEATGPTEAFF.

This clonotype was observed a handful of times. The chain joins TRBV18 to TRBJ2-2, with 8 bases that match TRBD1. The CDR3 runs 17 residues. The V segment lost 3 bases and the J segment 1 base; nucleotides outside the gene matches: 7. Germline loops: CDR1 KGHSH, CDR2 LQKENI. The CDR3 region is CASSPWTGRLNTGELFF. Here the CDR3 DNA reads TGTGCCAGCTCACCCTGGACAGGGCGGTTGAACACCGGGGAGCTGTTTTTT.

This clonotype was observed many times. The chain couples TRBV7-2 to TRBJ1-2; D is possibly TRBD1 (5 bases). V was trimmed by 0 bases and J by 6 bases, leaving 14 bases between them. Germline CDR1 SGHTA, CDR2 FQGNSA. The CDR3 runs 15 residues. CDR3 nucleotides: TGTGCCAGCAGCTTAGCGTTCCGGGGCGAGGATGGCTACACCTTC. Its protein is CASSLAFRGEDGYTF.

This clonotype showed up many times. This chain joins TRBV7-6 and TRBJ2-2; D call uncertain. The CDR3 runs 13 residues. V gave up 6 bases and J gave up 6 bases, with 11 bases separating them. From germline, CDR1 is SGHVS and CDR2 FNYEAQ. Written as DNA, the CDR3 is TGTGCCAGCAGTGAACAAATCGCCGGGGAGCTGTTTTTT. Its protein is CASSEQIAGELFF.

This clonotype turned up a few times. The chain links TRBV20-1 to TRBJ2-5; TRBD2 agrees at 10 bases. The CDR3 is 13 amino acids. Germline CDR1 reads DFQATT; CDR2 reads SNEGSKA (reference sequence). The J segment lost 3 bases and the V segment lost 5 bases, leaving 3 bases of the junction unmatched. CDR3 nucleotides: TGCAGTGCTCAGCGGGGGGGAGAAGAGACCCAGTACTTC. Translating it yields CSAQRGGEETQYF.

This clonotype was seen a few times. The genes are TRBV20-1 and TRBJ1-5, with 9 bases fitting TRBD1. The CDR3 length is 15 residues. V was clipped by 1 base and J by 5 bases; unmatched bases: 6. Germline assignment: CDR1 DFQATT and CDR2 SNEGSKA (reference sequence). Here the CDR3 reads CSARGDRENYQPQHF. In DNA, the CDR3 is TGCAGTGCTAGAGGGGACAGGGAGAATTATCAGCCCCAGCATTTT.

This clonotype was observed many times. The chain links TRBV7-2 to TRBJ2-3; D gene ambiguous. CDR3 length: 13 residues. With 0 bases removed from V and 8 bases from J, the gap between germline ends came to 9 bases. The germline gives CDR1 SGHTA, CDR2 FQGNSA. The CDR3 loop reads CASSLAHHGTQYF. For the CDR3, the DNA is TGTGCCAGCAGCTTAGCCCATCACGGTACGCAGTATTTT.